The clone carrying this TCR beta chain came up many times. Its antigen is not known. This sample is drawn from a study of response to subunit inactivated influenza vaccine. Findings and limits, study-wide: There was a suggestion from the authors that each seasonal influenza vaccination recruits few new T cells.

Via MiXCR, TCRdb re-called the RT-PCR reads, giving one row per CDR3 protein. The repertoire includes fewer than 750,000 distinct CDR3 sequences, approximately 15% of them detected once, and roughly 10% sits in the top ten. The CDR3 extends over 13 amino acids. Trimming removed 3 bases from V and 7 bases from J, with 10 bases in between. The chain recombines TRBV12-3 or TRBV12-4 with TRBJ2-1; TRBD2 is a possible D gene (5 bases). The receptor comes from a man aged 50-60 years who received an inactivated influenza vaccine. This specimen consisted of PBMCs from blood, obtained 12 days after vaccination. CDR3 residues: CASSLAGPNEQFF. For the CDR3, the DNA is TGTGCCAGCAGTTTGGCGGGTCCAAATGAGCAGTTCTTC.